The 8 T cell receptor beta chains below all came from one sample that was sequenced in a study of T cells in Graves' hyperthyroidism and ophthalmopathy. The source material, RNA transcripts, was used to amplify TCR beta CDR3 regions. RT-PCR in the first round (using the HTBI primer set) targeted the TCR CDR3. MiXCR was run by TCRdb on the multiplex PCR reads, yielding one entry per CDR3 protein. This repertoire shows roughly 600,000 distinct CDR3 sequences, 13% to 15% found once; its top ten account for 12%. Source material: blood. The receptor set was obtained from a woman between 45 and 65 years old with Graves' ophthalmopathy.

This clonotype appeared once. In nucleotides, the CDR3 is TGTGCCTCCCGCATCGGGACAAGAGATACCGGGGAGCTGTTTTTT. Protein sequence: CASRIGTRDTGELFF. The chain employs TRBV28 and TRBJ2-2, with D possibly being TRBD1 (6 bases). The CDR3 has 15 amino acids. Germline CDR1 reads MDHEN; CDR2 reads SYDVKM. V was cut by 11 bases and J by 5 bases, with 21 bases left in between.

This chain connects TRBV14 to TRBJ1-2; D gene unclear. Germline V CDR1 and CDR2: SGHDN, FVKESK. The V end lost 0 bases, the J end lost 5 bases, and 7 bases lay between the germline ends. The CDR3 has 13 residues. The CDR3 reads CASSQDLVYGYTF. DNA of the CDR3: TGTGCCAGCAGCCAAGATCTGGTGTATGGCTACACCTTC. The entire variable domain, with the rest obtained from reference TRBV14 and TRBJ1-2, is as follows: EAGVTQFPSHSVIEKGQTVTLRCDPISGHDNLYWYRRVMGKEIKFLLHFVKESKQDESGMPNNRFLAERTGGTYSTLKVQPAELEDSGVYFCASSQDLVYGYTFGSGTRLTVV.

This chain links TRBV15 with TRBJ2-7; 7 nucleotides line up with TRBD1. Looked up from germline, CDR1 is LNHNV and CDR2 is YYDKDF (reference sequence). J gave up 4 bases and V 3 bases, and 6 bases lay outside the gene matches. The length of the CDR3 is 14 residues. CDR3 DNA sequence: TGTGCCACCAGCAGGGAAGGGGGCGGTTACGAGCAGTACTTC. This encodes CATSREGGGYEQYF.

This clonotype has more than one count but fewer than ten. The rearrangement joins TRBV20-1 to TRBJ2-2; 15 bases are shared with TRBD2. This CDR3 spans 20 amino acids. Germline CDR1 is DFQATT and CDR2 is SNEGSKA (reference sequence). With 0 bases clipped from V and 1 base from J, the junction kept 9 bases outside the gene matches. The CDR3 nucleotides read TGCAGTGCTAGAGATAAAGGTTGGACTAGCGGGAGGGAGAACACCGGGGAGCTGTTTTTT. Translating gives CSARDKGWTSGRENTGELFF.

This clonotype was observed at least ten times. The chain recombines TRBV28 with TRBJ2-7; maybe TRBD1 (6 bases). V lost 6 bases and J lost 2, with 17 bases in between. CDR1 and CDR2 from the germline V gene are MDHEN and SYDVKM. This CDR3 comprises 15 residues. Here the CDR3 reads CASSLEGDLPYEQYF. For the CDR3, the DNA is TGTGCCAGCAGCTTAGAGGGGGACCTGCCCTACGAGCAGTACTTC.

This clonotype was counted ten times or more. The genes are TRBV12-3 or TRBV12-4 and TRBJ1-1; D possibly corresponds to TRBD1 (5 bases). The CDR3 has 15 residues. The V end was cut by 2 bases, the J end by 7 bases, with 17 bases between. This CDR3 is CASSLTAHRDVEAFF. CDR3 DNA sequence: TGTGCCAGCAGTTTAACCGCGCATCGGGACGTTGAAGCTTTCTTT.

This clonotype showed up just a few times. Mismatch with germline at one junction end may stem from a read error. This chain connects TRBV6-1 to TRBJ1-3, with 8 bases aligning to TRBD1. CDR3 length equals 16 residues. The germline CDR1 and CDR2 sequences are MNHNS and SASEGT. The CDR3 region has the DNA TGTGCCAGCAGTCCGCCGCGACAGGGGATTGGAAACGCCATATATTTT. It specifies CASSPPRQGIGNAIYF.

This clonotype was found many times. V is TRBV12-3 or TRBV12-4 and J is TRBJ1-6, with a tentative D call TRBD1 (6 bases). This CDR3 spans 14 amino acids. Trimming stripped 7 bases from V and 6 bases from J, with 13 bases between. CDR3 in amino acids: CASTLGAGNSPLHF. CDR3 nucleotides: TGTGCCAGCACCTTGGGGGCTGGTAATTCACCCCTCCACTTT.